Listed below are T cell receptor beta chains from one sample, sequenced in a study of T cells in Graves' hyperthyroidism and ophthalmopathy. TCRdb reprocessed the multiplex PCR reads with MiXCR, giving one entry per CDR3 protein. The top ten hold roughly 16% of the sample, which has approximately 640,000 distinct CDR3 sequences, 15% to 20% seen once. Sequenced material: blood. The receptors were gathered from a man between 50 and 59 years old with Graves' hyperthyroidism. The CDR3 runs from the conserved cysteine through the conserved F or W. The D gene is left open where the match is weak. Some rows mark clone size as missing; the rest say once, few, many or name a class of expanded clone.

TRBV18	many	TRBD2	16	TRBJ2-5	CASSPLNSGRQETQYF	TGTGCCAGCTCACCCTTAAATAGCGGGAGACAAGAGACCCAGTACTTC
TRBV6-5	few	NA	14	TRBJ1-4	CASSYKGEGRKLFF	TGTGCCAGCAGTTACAAAGGCGAAGGGAGAAAACTGTTTTTT
TRBV6-1	few	NA	14	TRBJ2-2	CASSEATETGELFF	TGTGCCAGCAGTGAGGCGACAGAGACCGGGGAGCTGTTTTTT
TRBV7-9	NA	NA	18	TRBJ2-6	CASSLDSVKFSGANVLTF	TGTGCCAGCAGTCTGGACTCCGTAAAGTTCTCCGGGGCCAACGTCCTGACTTTC
TRBV5-1	many	TRBD2	18	TRBJ2-2	CASRPLLAGGANTGELFF	TGCGCCAGCAGGCCCCTACTAGCGGGAGGTGCAAACACCGGGGAGCTGTTTTTT
TRBV20-1	few	NA	14	TRBJ2-3	CSAEGTPRTDTQYF	TGCAGTGCCGAAGGGACACCTCGCACAGATACGCAGTATTTT
TRBV6-2/TRBV6-3	few	NA	14	TRBJ1-2	CASSYSTLQDGYTF	TGTGCCAGCAGTTACTCGACACTGCAGGATGGCTACACCTTC
TRBV27	many	NA	17	TRBJ2-1	CASSLIPRGGHYNEQFF	TGTGCCAGCAGTCTAATCCCCAGGGGAGGGCATTACAATGAGCAGTTCTTC
TRBV28	many	TRBD1	15	TRBJ2-7	CASSFPRDSPYEQYF	TGTGCCAGCAGTTTCCCACGGGACAGCCCGTACGAGCAGTACTTC
TRBV7-6	once	NA	16	TRBJ2-1	CASSRVAQYSYNEQFF	TGTGCCAGCAGCCGGGTGGCACAATATTCTTACAATGAGCAGTTCTTC
TRBV18	many	TRBD1	17	TRBJ1-1	CASSPPGQGVLNTEAFF	TGTGCCAGCTCACCACCGGGACAGGGGGTGTTAAACACTGAAGCTTTCTTT
TRBV6-5	NA	NA	14	TRBJ2-5	CASSYSGVEETQYF	TGTGCCAGCAGTTACTCAGGGGTCGAGGAGACCCAGTACTTC
TRBV20-1	NA	NA	16	TRBJ2-1	CSARSASWDGYNEQFF	TGCAGTGCTAGATCGGCTTCGTGGGACGGCTACAATGAGCAGTTCTTC
TRBV9	NA	NA	12	TRBJ2-1	CASSTPAPEQFF	TGTGCCAGCAGCACTCCCGCTCCAGAGCAGTTCTTC
TRBV20-1	NA	TRBD1	13	TRBJ2-1	CSAPQGADDEQFF	TGCAGTGCCCCACAGGGGGCGGACGATGAGCAGTTCTTC
TRBV10-2	many	NA	14	TRBJ2-1	CASSEGLGRGEQFF	TGCGCCAGCAGTGAAGGTCTAGGCCGGGGGGAGCAGTTCTTC
TRBV6-2/TRBV6-3	few	NA	14	TRBJ1-5	CASSPGVPNQPQHF	TGTGCCAGCAGCCCGGGAGTTCCCAATCAGCCCCAGCATTTT
TRBV20-1	many	TRBD2	17	TRBJ2-1	CSAFPGTSGHGYNEQFF	TGCAGTGCTTTTCCCGGGACTAGCGGACACGGTTACAATGAGCAGTTCTTC
TRBV6-1	few	NA	15	TRBJ2-7	CASTTTGTRTYEQYF	TGTGCCAGCACCACAACGGGGACACGGACCTACGAGCAGTACTTC
TRBV18	NA	TRBD1	13	TRBJ1-2	CASSAGTGHGYTF	TGTGCCAGCTCAGCCGGGACAGGCCATGGCTACACCTTC
TRBV19	few	TRBD1	14	TRBJ2-5	CASSTAGGFETQYF	TGTGCCAGTAGTACGGCAGGGGGCTTCGAGACCCAGTACTTC
TRBV2	many	NA	14	TRBJ1-1	CASSEEQGFTEAFF	TGTGCCAGCAGTGAAGAACAGGGTTTCACTGAAGCTTTCTTT
TRBV19	few	TRBD1	13	TRBJ2-7	CASSTTGEREQYF	TGTGCCAGTAGTACCACAGGGGAGAGGGAGCAGTACTTC
TRBV7-9	NA	TRBD2	15	TRBJ2-3	CASSFTSGRRDTQYF	TGTGCCAGCAGCTTTACTAGCGGCCGTAGGGATACGCAGTATTTT
TRBV2	many	NA	12	TRBJ2-7	CASSDPGSEQYF	TGTGCCAGCAGTGACCCGGGCAGCGAGCAGTACTTC
TRBV6-1	few	NA	14	TRBJ2-7	CASSPTNIPYEQYF	TGTGCCAGCAGTCCTACAAACATACCCTACGAGCAGTACTTC
TRBV19	few	TRBD2	16	TRBJ2-7	CASSIVLAGGVYEQYF	TGTGCCAGTAGTATAGTCCTAGCGGGAGGTGTGTACGAGCAGTACTTC
TRBV20-1	few	TRBD1	14	TRBJ2-2	CSARDDRVAGELFF	TGCAGTGCTAGAGATGACAGGGTGGCCGGGGAGCTGTTTTTT
TRBV7-9	many	TRBD1	15	TRBJ1-2	CASSLGTGGNYGYTF	TGTGCCAGCAGCTTAGGGACAGGGGGCAACTATGGCTACACCTTC
TRBV10-1	NA	TRBD1	14	TRBJ2-4	CASSEGQGRDIQYF	TGCGCCAGCAGTGAGGGACAGGGGCGAGACATTCAGTACTTC
TRBV11-2	many	NA	17	TRBJ2-7	CASRQTGRGYTGYEQYF	TGTGCCAGCAGGCAAACGGGGAGAGGATATACGGGATACGAGCAGTACTTC
TRBV20-1	NA	NA	14	TRBJ2-5	CSAPGGSELMTQYF	TGCAGTGCCCCAGGTGGCAGCGAGTTAATGACCCAGTACTTC
TRBV29-1	NA	NA	12	TRBJ2-7	CSVAVAWGEQYF	TGCAGCGTCGCAGTGGCTTGGGGGGAGCAGTACTTC
TRBV30	NA	TRBD2	13	TRBJ2-5	CAWTEGLDETQYF	TGTGCCTGGACTGAGGGACTAGACGAGACCCAGTACTTC
TRBV6-1	many	TRBD1	15	TRBJ1-3	CASNQGQGSGNTIYF	TGTGCCAGCAACCAGGGACAGGGCTCTGGAAACACCATATATTTT
TRBV7-2	many	TRBD1	14	TRBJ2-5	CASSFGQGEQTQYF	TGTGCCAGCAGCTTCGGCCAGGGGGAACAGACCCAGTACTTC
TRBV4-1	NA	NA	17	TRBJ2-2	CASSQVPSRSLSGELFF	TGCGCCAGCAGCCAAGTCCCAAGCAGGAGTTTATCCGGGGAGCTGTTTTTT
TRBV27	many	TRBD1	14	TRBJ2-7	CASSSGDSSYEQYF	TGTGCCAGCAGTTCCGGGGACAGCTCCTACGAGCAGTACTTC
TRBV30	many	NA	12	TRBJ1-1	CAWSKGNTEAFF	TGTGCCTGGAGCAAAGGGAACACTGAAGCTTTCTTT
TRBV7-8	many	TRBD1	14	TRBJ2-7	CASSLGGQYYEQYF	TGTGCCAGCAGCTTAGGGGGACAGTACTACGAGCAGTACTTC
TRBV30	NA	NA	14	TRBJ2-4	CAWTSQGAKNIQYF	TGTGCCTGGACCAGTCAGGGGGCCAAAAACATTCAGTACTTC
TRBV3-1	many	NA	16	TRBJ1-1	CASSFLLGLSNTEAFF	TGTGCCAGCAGCTTTTTATTGGGACTGTCGAACACTGAAGCTTTCTTT
TRBV30	NA	TRBD2	15	TRBJ2-1	CAWCRSGRVGNEQFF	TGTGCCTGGTGTCGAAGCGGGAGGGTTGGAAATGAGCAGTTCTTC
TRBV12-3/TRBV12-4	many	TRBD2	13	TRBJ2-1	CASRTAGGREQFF	TGTGCCAGCAGGACAGCGGGGGGGAGGGAGCAGTTCTTC
TRBV20-1	many	NA	13	TRBJ2-5	CSAEDHGGETQYF	TGCAGTGCCGAGGACCATGGGGGAGAGACCCAGTACTTC
TRBV30	NA	NA	12	TRBJ1-3	CAWSGGSYTIYF	TGTGCCTGGAGTGGGGGAAGCTACACCATATATTTT
TRBV6-1	many	TRBD2	15	TRBJ2-1	CASSYGLAGEYEQFF	TGTGCCAGCAGTTATGGGCTAGCGGGAGAATATGAGCAGTTCTTC
TRBV27	many	NA	15	TRBJ2-7	CASSSYSDQGYEQYF	TGTGCCAGCAGTTCTTACTCGGATCAGGGCTACGAGCAGTACTTC
TRBV2	many	NA	12	TRBJ1-1	CASRDVQGRAFF	TGTGCCAGCAGGGATGTACAGGGACGCGCTTTCTTT
TRBV7-8	many	TRBD2	17	TRBJ2-1	CASSLNRPSGRAGEQFF	TGTGCCAGCAGCTTAAATCGGCCTAGCGGGAGGGCCGGTGAGCAGTTCTTC
TRBV5-6	NA	TRBD2	17	TRBJ2-7	CASSLVGLAGRPYEQYF	TGTGCCAGCAGCTTGGTTGGCCTAGCGGGGCGCCCCTACGAGCAGTACTTC